Listed below are T cell receptor beta chains from one sample, sequenced in a study of OX40 agonist ivuxolimab in advanced cancers. Libraries were prepared by immunoSEQ multiplex PCR; TCRdb keeps only in-frame clonotypes and omits some of them. In the table there are 60,000 or so clones, around 92% of which are singletons. The material was CD4+ or CD8+ T cells sorted from blood, obtained in a trial of the OX40 agonist ivuxolimab. The receptors were gathered from an adult with an advanced solid tumor such as melanoma, head and neck, liver or kidney cancer. The CDR3 runs from the conserved cysteine through the conserved F or W. The D gene is left open where the match is weak. Clone size is given for some rows only: seen once, a few or many times, or a class if the clone is expanded.

D gene	clone size	J gene	V gene	CDR3 protein	CDR3 DNA
-	-	TRBJ2-3	TRBV11-2	CASTRGTDTQYF	TGTGCCAGCACTCGCGGCACAGATACGCAGTATTTT
-	-	TRBJ2-1	TRBV27	CASSFFTGYEQFF	TGTGCCAGCAGTTTTTTTACAGGGTATGAGCAGTTCTTC
TRBD1	-	TRBJ2-7	TRBV2	CASSEDRGHTYEQYF	TGTGCCAGCAGCGAAGACAGGGGGCACACCTACGAGCAGTACTTC
-	-	TRBJ1-1	TRBV6-1	CASSVGGMAEAFF	TGTGCCAGCAGTGTGGGGGGGATGGCTGAAGCTTTCTTT
TRBD2	-	TRBJ2-7	TRBV5-4	CASSLVGTSGDYEQYF	TGTGCCAGCAGCTTGGTCGGGACTAGCGGGGATTACGAGCAGTACTTC
-	-	TRBJ2-6	TRBV11-1	CASSLSGDGGANVLTF	TGTGCCAGCAGCTTATCCGGGGACGGTGGGGCCAACGTCCTGACTTTC
-	-	TRBJ2-3	TRBV4-2	CASSQDFDGLGRSTDTQYF	TGTGCCAGCAGCCAAGATTTCGATGGGTTGGGACGAAGCACAGATACGCAGTATTTT
TRBD1	-	TRBJ2-7	TRBV27	CASSPPPLGQGASEQYF	TGTGCCAGCAGCCCCCCCCCTTTGGGACAGGGGGCGAGCGAGCAGTACTTC
-	-	TRBJ2-3	TRBV6-1	CASSDLGGGTDTQYF	TGTGCCAGCAGTGATTTGGGGGGCGGCACAGATACGCAGTATTTT
-	-	TRBJ1-2	TRBV27	CASSRIYREGYTF	TGTGCCAGCAGCAGAATCTACAGGGAGGGCTACACCTTC
-	once	TRBJ1-6	TRBV6-5	CASSTTAFLASPLHF	TGTGCCAGCAGCACGACAGCTTTCCTCGCGTCACCCCTCCACTTT
-	-	TRBJ2-7	TRBV29-1	CSVEEAGDLSYEQYF	TGCAGCGTTGAAGAAGCCGGCGACTTATCCTACGAGCAGTACTTC
TRBD1	-	TRBJ2-7	TRBV7-2	CASSAYRGYYEQYF	TGTGCCAGCAGCGCTTACAGGGGGTATTACGAGCAGTACTTC
TRBD2	-	TRBJ2-7	TRBV9	CASSPASGAYEQYF	TGTGCCAGCTCTCCGGCTAGCGGCGCCTACGAGCAGTACTTC
-	-	TRBJ1-2	TRBV9	CASGGFGYTF	TGTGCCAGCGGGGGTTTTGGCTACACCTTC
TRBD1	-	TRBJ1-5	TRBV19	CASSTPTGGRGNQPQHF	TGTGCCAGTAGTACGCCAACAGGGGGCCGGGGCAATCAGCCCCAGCATTTT
TRBD1	-	TRBJ1-1	TRBV14	CASSPWTGDTEAFF	TGTGCCAGCAGCCCCTGGACAGGGGACACTGAAGCTTTCTTT
-	once	TRBJ1-1	TRBV19	CASAPGADLTEAFF	TGTGCCAGCGCTCCAGGGGCGGATCTGACTGAAGCTTTCTTT
TRBD2	-	TRBJ2-7	TRBV11-2	CASSLGSGGKEQYF	TGTGCCAGCAGCTTGGGTAGCGGGGGTAAAGAGCAGTACTTC
-	-	TRBJ1-2	TRBV9	CASSVGDGYTLANYGYTF	TGTGCCAGCAGCGTAGGGGATGGATATACTCTAGCTAACTATGGCTACACCTTC
-	once	TRBJ2-2	TRBV7-9	CASSLGAGELFF	TGTGCCAGCAGCTTAGGTGCCGGGGAGCTGTTTTTT
-	-	TRBJ1-4	TRBV27	CASSMDSGNEKLFF	TGTGCCAGCAGTATGGACAGCGGAAATGAAAAACTGTTTTTT
TRBD1	-	TRBJ1-2	TRBV27	CASSYRGQANF	TGTGCCAGCAGTTACAGGGGCCAGGCGAACTTC
TRBD2	-	TRBJ2-7	TRBV5-6	CASSLGGSAYEQYF	TGTGCCAGCAGCTTGGGCGGGAGCGCCTACGAGCAGTACTTC
-	-	TRBJ1-1	TRBV4-1	CASSQGKSTEAFF	TGCGCCAGCAGCCAAGGAAAATCCACTGAAGCTTTCTTT
-	-	TRBJ2-5	TRBV11-2	CASSSFLGQDQETQYF	TGTGCCAGCAGCTCCTTCCTCGGGCAGGACCAAGAGACCCAGTACTTC
TRBD1	once	TRBJ2-3	TRBV9	CASSVWGQGTDTQYF	TGTGCCAGCAGCGTGTGGGGACAGGGAACAGATACGCAGTATTTT
-	-	TRBJ1-1	TRBV27	CASRKGTGPVNTEAFF	TGTGCCAGCAGGAAAGGGACCGGGCCAGTGAACACTGAAGCTTTCTTT
-	-	TRBJ2-5	TRBV12-5	CASGGRTTPGWTQYF	TGTGCTAGTGGTGGCAGAACGACACCGGGGTGGACCCAGTACTTC
-	few	TRBJ1-4	TRBV4-2	CASSQALYTATNEKLFF	TGTGCCAGCAGCCAAGCTCTGTACACGGCAACTAATGAAAAACTGTTTTTT
-	-	TRBJ1-2	TRBV4-1	CASSQVPGVETGYTF	TGCGCCAGCAGCCAAGTTCCAGGGGTCGAGACGGGCTACACCTTC
-	-	TRBJ2-1	TRBV7-2	CASSLVGAPYNEQFF	TGTGCCAGCAGCTTAGTAGGGGCGCCCTACAATGAGCAGTTCTTC
-	-	TRBJ2-1	TRBV19	CASSIMGGGEQFF	TGTGCCAGTAGTATAATGGGGGGCGGTGAGCAGTTCTTC
-	once	TRBJ2-1	TRBV7-2	CASSLFGGFYNEQFF	TGTGCCAGCAGCTTATTCGGGGGCTTCTACAATGAGCAGTTCTTC
-	-	TRBJ2-7	TRBV6-5	CASSYSTGAYEQYF	TGTGCCAGCAGTTATTCGACCGGGGCCTACGAGCAGTACTTC
-	-	TRBJ1-2	TRBV21-1	CASSKKDRAKNYGYTF	TGTGCCAGCAGCAAAAAGGACAGGGCGAAAAACTATGGCTACACCTTC
-	-	TRBJ1-2	TRBV12-5	CASGPEGEVSGYTF	TGTGCTAGTGGTCCCGAGGGGGAGGTATCTGGCTACACCTTC
TRBD2	-	TRBJ2-7	TRBV7-2	CASSLASPGLASYEQYF	TGTGCCAGCAGCTTAGCTTCTCCGGGACTAGCTTCCTACGAGCAGTACTTC
TRBD1	-	TRBJ2-7	TRBV11-1	CASSSYGTGHNEQYF	TGTGCCAGCAGCTCCTACGGGACAGGGCACAACGAGCAGTACTTC
-	-	TRBJ2-1	TRBV20-1	CSARREQFF	TGCAGTGCTAGAAGGGAGCAGTTCTTC
-	-	TRBJ1-1	TRBV7-9	CASSLADSPNTEAFF	TGTGCCAGCAGCTTAGCCGACAGCCCGAACACTGAAGCTTTCTTT
-	-	TRBJ2-1	TRBV6-6	CAGGVSYNEQFF	TGTGCCGGGGGAGTTTCCTACAATGAGCAGTTCTTC